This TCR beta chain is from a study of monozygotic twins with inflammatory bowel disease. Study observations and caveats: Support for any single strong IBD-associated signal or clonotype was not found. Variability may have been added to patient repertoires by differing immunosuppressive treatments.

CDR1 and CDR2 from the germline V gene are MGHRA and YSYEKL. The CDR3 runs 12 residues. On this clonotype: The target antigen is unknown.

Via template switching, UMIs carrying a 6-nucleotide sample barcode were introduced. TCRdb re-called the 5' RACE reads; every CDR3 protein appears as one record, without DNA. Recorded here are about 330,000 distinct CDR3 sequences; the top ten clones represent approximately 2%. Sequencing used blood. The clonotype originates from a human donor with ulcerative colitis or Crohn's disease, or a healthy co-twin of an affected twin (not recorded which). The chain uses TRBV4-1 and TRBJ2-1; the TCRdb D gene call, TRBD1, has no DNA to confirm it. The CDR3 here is CASSQYTGEVFF.